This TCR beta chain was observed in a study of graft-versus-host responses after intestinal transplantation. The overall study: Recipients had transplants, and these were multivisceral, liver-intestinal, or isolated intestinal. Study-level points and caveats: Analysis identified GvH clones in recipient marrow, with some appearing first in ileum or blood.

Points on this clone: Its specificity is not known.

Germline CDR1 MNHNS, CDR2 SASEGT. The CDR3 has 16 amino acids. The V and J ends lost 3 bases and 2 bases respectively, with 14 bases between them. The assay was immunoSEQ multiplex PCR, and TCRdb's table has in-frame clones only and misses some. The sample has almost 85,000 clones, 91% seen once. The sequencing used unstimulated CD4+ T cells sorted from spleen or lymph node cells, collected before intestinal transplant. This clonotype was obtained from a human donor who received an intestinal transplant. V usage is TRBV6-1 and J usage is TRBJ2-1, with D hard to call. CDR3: CASSDQVFPTYNEQFF. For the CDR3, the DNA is TGTGCCAGCAGTGACCAGGTTTTTCCAACCTACAATGAGCAGTTCTTC.